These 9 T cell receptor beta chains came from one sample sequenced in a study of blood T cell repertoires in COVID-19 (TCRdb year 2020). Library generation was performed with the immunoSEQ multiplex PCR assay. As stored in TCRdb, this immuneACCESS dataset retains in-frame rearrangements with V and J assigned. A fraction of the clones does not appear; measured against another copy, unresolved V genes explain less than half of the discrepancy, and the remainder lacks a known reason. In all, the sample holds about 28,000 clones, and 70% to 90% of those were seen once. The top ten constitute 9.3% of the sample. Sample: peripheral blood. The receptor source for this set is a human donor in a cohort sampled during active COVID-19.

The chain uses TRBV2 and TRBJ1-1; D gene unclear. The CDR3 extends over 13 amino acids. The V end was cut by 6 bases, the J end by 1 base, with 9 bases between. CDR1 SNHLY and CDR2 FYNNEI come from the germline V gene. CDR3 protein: CASREAKNTEAFF. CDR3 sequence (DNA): TGTGCCAGCAGAGAGGCCAAGAACACTGAAGCTTTCTTT.

The CDR3 protein is CASSQMMAGGTDTQYF. In DNA form, the CDR3 reads TGTGCCAGCAGTCAAATGATGGCGGGGGGGACAGATACGCAGTATTTT. The rearrangement links TRBV7-2 to TRBJ2-3, with 9 bases matching TRBD2. V shed 6 bases, J shed 3 bases, and the junction held 10 bases outside the gene matches. The CDR3 has 16 residues. Germline V gives CDR1 SGHTA, CDR2 FQGNSA.

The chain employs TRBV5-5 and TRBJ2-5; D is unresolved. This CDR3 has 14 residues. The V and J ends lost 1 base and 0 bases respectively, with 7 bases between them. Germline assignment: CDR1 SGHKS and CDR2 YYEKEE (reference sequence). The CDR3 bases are TGTGCCAGCAGCTTGTCTTCTAACCAAGAGACCCAGTACTTC. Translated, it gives CASSLSSNQETQYF.

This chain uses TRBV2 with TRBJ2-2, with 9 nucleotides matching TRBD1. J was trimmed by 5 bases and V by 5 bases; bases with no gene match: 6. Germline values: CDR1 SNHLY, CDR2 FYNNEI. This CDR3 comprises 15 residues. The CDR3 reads CASSKTGGWTGELFF. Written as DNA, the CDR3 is TGTGCCAGCAGTAAGACAGGGGGTTGGACCGGGGAGCTGTTTTTT.

CDR3 nucleotides: TGCGCCAGCAGGGGACAGAACACTGAAGCTTTCTTT. This gives the protein CASRGQNTEAFF. V gene TRBV10-1 combines with J gene TRBJ1-1; TRBD1 might be the D (6 bases). V lost 6 bases, J lost 1 base, and 6 bases lay in between. The CDR3 runs 12 residues. Germline CDR1 and CDR2: WNHNN and SYGVQD (reference sequence).

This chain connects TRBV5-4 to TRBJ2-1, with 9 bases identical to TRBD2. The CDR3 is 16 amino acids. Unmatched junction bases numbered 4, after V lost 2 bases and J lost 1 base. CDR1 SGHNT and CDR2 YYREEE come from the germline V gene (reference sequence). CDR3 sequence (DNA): TGTGCCAGCAGCTTAGCGGGAGGCCCTTCCTACAATGAGCAGTTCTTC. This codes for CASSLAGGPSYNEQFF.

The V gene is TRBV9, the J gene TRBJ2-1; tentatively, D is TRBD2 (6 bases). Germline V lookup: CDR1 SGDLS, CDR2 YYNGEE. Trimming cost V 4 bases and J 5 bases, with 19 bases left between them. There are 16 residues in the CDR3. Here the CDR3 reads CASSPRSGPTNNEQFF. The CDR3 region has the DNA TGTGCCAGCAGCCCCAGGAGCGGGCCAACTAACAATGAGCAGTTCTTC. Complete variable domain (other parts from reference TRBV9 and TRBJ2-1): DSGVTQTPKHLITATGQRVTLRCSPRSGDLSVYWYQQSLDQGLQFLIQYYNGEERAKGNILERFSAQQFPDLHSELNLSSLELGDSALYFCASSPRSGPTNNEQFFGPGTRLTVL.

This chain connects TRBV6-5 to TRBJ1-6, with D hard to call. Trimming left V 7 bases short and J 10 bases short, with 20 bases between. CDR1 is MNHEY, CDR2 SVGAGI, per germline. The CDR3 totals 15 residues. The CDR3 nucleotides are TGTGCCAGCAACGAGGTTGGAGGCCGAGTCTCACCCCTCCACTTT. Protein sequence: CASNEVGGRVSPLHF.

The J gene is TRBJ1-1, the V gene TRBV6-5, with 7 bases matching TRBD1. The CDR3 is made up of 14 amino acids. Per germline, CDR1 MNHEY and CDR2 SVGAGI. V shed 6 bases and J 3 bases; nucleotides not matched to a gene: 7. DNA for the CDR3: TGTGCCAGCAGAATCCAGGGGGGAGACACTGAAGCTTTCTTT. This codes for CASRIQGGDTEAFF.